This T cell receptor beta chain was sequenced for a study of T cells in Graves' hyperthyroidism and ophthalmopathy (dated by TCRdb to between 2017 and 2020). At the level of the whole study: Peripheral blood was sampled at the time of initial diagnosis, prior to any treatment. A discovery cohort of roughly 100 patients, 43 with Graves' ophthalmopathy and 55 to 65 with stable Graves' hyperthyroidism, was used to find distinguishing TCR V-J signatures. An independent validation cohort of under 20 hyperthyroidism patients and about 15 patients who later progressed to ophthalmopathy tested prospective prediction of ophthalmopathy. The approximately 95 discovery patients were divided at random into training and test sets in a 7:3 ratio. Thyroid tissue and blood T-cell repertoires from about six Graves' hyperthyroidism patients were also compared in the study. After sampling, hyperthyroidism patients received methimazole starting at 30 mg daily, and ophthalmopathy patients received high-dose intravenous methylprednisolone. TCR Vbeta CDR3 sequencing of approximately 140 peripheral blood samples (over 40 ophthalmopathy, 75 to 80 hyperthyroidism and approximately 17 progressor patients) is reported in the paper.

General findings and caveats noted by the study authors: A model built on a 13 V-J signature distinguished ophthalmopathy from stable hyperthyroidism, reaching 85% to 90% sensitivity and approximately 83% specificity in cross-validation and 80%/75% in testing. Most expanded thyroid clonotypes (frequency above 0.001) were also detected in blood, a finding suggesting that blood repertoires may reflect thyroid immune responses. During validation, the model predicted progression to ophthalmopathy a median of around 6 months ahead of onset, with more than 60% sensitivity and more than 72% specificity. No statistical method was used to fix the sample size in advance, and group allocation was not hidden from the investigators.

CDR1 and CDR2, per the germline V gene, are SNHLY and FYNNEI. From V the trimming removes 10 bases and from J it removes 6 bases, while the gene matches leave 12 bases of the junction unaccounted for. Including the terminal cysteine and phenylalanine, the CDR3 comprises 15 residues. Only the CDR3 region is kept as DNA, spanning 45 bases read in frame from base 1. Stable Graves' hyperthyroidism was defined as the absence of progression to ophthalmopathy over 18 months of follow-up. Hyperthyroidism patients were newly diagnosed, had a disease duration of under 2 months, and were aged 18 to 65 years. Exclusion was applied to patients with uncontrolled infections, other autoimmune diseases, pregnancy or lactation. Clinical symptoms, serum thyroxine and TRAb, thyroid ultrasound, and orbital computed tomography formed the basis for the diagnoses. Ficoll-Paque density gradient centrifugation was used to isolate PBMCs from 10 ml of fresh peripheral blood. Trizol reagent was used to extract total RNA, and RNA quality was then checked on an Agilent 2100 Bioanalyzer.

The TCR beta CDR3 regions were amplified from RNA transcripts. The TCR CDR3 was subjected to a first round of RT-PCR using the HTBI primer set and the Qiagen OneStep RT-PCR kit. The libraries were constructed in a second round of multiplex PCR and then size-selected and purified. Libraries were sequenced paired-end with 100 bp reads on an Illumina HiSeq2000. Processing in the source paper ran as follows. Raw data were processed with SOAPnuke, discarding reads with adapters, uncalled bases, mean Phred below 15, or no exact constant-primer or identifier match. COPE v1.2.5 was used to merge the high-quality paired reads, and each unique nucleotide sequence was defined as a clonotype. Clonotypes were aligned to IMGT TRBV, TRBD and TRBJ reference segments using MiTCR v1.1. Analysis was restricted to V-J combinations with a frequency above 0.0001, which covered 99.2% of repertoires. The TCS score was defined as F50 (clonal expansion) divided by E x V (chaos), with BLOSUM62-based TCRdist calculated between CDR3 peptides within each V-J. Welch's t-statistics and random forest reduced 500 to 550 V-J features to under 15, which were used in a naive Bayes classifier (R e1071). The raw public reads went through TCRdb reprocessing: fastp at Q25, MiXCR clone calling, in-frame beta chains kept. One record per CDR3 amino acid sequence lists the most common genes and DNA. The V and J calls, along with clone size, are taken from TCRdb and not from the paper's own processing. A total of under 400,000 distinct CDR3 sequences appear in this sample, 13% of them only once. Of the sample, roughly 8.3% is held by the ten largest clones.

On this clonotype itself: The antigen it binds to is not known. Base quality data are lacking; no much larger clone is found one base away.

The chain uses TRBV2 and TRBJ2-3, with 11 junctional bases fitting TRBD2. Sample: blood. The origin of this receptor is a woman in her late teens or twenties with Graves' hyperthyroidism. The CDR3 region: CATRWLAGGGDTQYF. In nucleotides, the sequence is TGTGCCACCCGGTGGCTAGCGGGGGGAGGGGATACGCAGTATTTT.